One T cell receptor beta chain is described in this entry. The sample originates from a study of blood T cell repertoires in COVID-19. Study background: Some COVID-19 samples were acute and others convalescent; all came from the United States, Italy and Spain. T cells, B-cell-depleted T cells, or PBMCs supplied cDNA or gDNA.

TCRdb's copy holds only in-frame clones and misses some; the assay was immunoSEQ multiplex PCR. The sample has 200,000 or so clones, more than 85% seen once. Sequencing was performed on peripheral blood. The source is a man in his 60s with COVID-19, enrolled during active disease.

The CDR3 DNA sequence: TGTGCCAGCAGCACGAGCGGGGCGAACTATGGCTACACCTTC. It yields the protein CASSTSGANYGYTF. The chain has TRBV9 and TRBJ1-2, with TRBD1 as a possible D gene (5 bases). Germline V gives CDR1 SGDLS, CDR2 YYNGEE. The CDR3 totals 14 residues. Trimming removed 4 bases from V and 2 bases from J, with 12 bases in between.